The clone carrying this TCR beta chain was counted between two and nine times. The antigen is unknown. This entry belongs to a study of vaccination effects on CD4 cells after COVID-19. Study-wide context: Vaccination of participants consisted of two doses of either the BNT162b2 or mRNA-1273 vaccine. A couple of convalescent donors provided samples 16 days and one week before vaccination. Study conclusions and caveats: Spike-reactive clones present post-vaccine in convalescents were predominantly new vaccine-induced clones. In the late period after vaccination, infection- and vaccine-induced clones contracted markedly.

Here immunoSEQ multiplex PCR was the method, and the copy in TCRdb shows in-frame clones only, minus some. This table has nearly 45,000 clones, roughly 80% appearing once. Within the ViraFEST assay, antigen-specific CD4+ T cells underwent expansion with viral peptide pools prior to sequencing. Culture lasted roughly 9 days before CD4+ T cell isolation. According to PCR results, the person was infected with SARS-CoV-2 between March and December 2020. Germline CDR1 reads SNHLY; CDR2 reads FYNNEI. V shed 7 bases and J 3 bases; nucleotides not matched to a gene: 8. The CDR3 is made up of 14 amino acids. The TCR was taken from a human donor who had a prior SARS-CoV-2 infection. The source material was CD4+ T cells from PBMCs cultured with a peptide pool, sampled before COVID-19 vaccination. The rearrangement joins TRBV2 to TRBJ1-1; 7 bases map to TRBD1. In DNA, the CDR3 is TGTGCCAGCATTTTACAGGGGTCAGACACTGAAGCTTTCTTT. Protein sequence: CASILQGSDTEAFF.